The clone carrying this TCR beta chain turned up a few times. Its antigen is not identified. TCR cDNA received a 3' ligated oligonucleotide that carried a UMI. Cells were not sorted; total RNA input targeted roughly 1 to 1000 ng. This record belongs to a study of naive and memory T cell subsets. Study conclusions and caveats: This RNA-based method may be sensitive to activation-related transcript changes.

Ligated cDNA underwent four rounds of PCR with nested alpha and beta constant region primers and SP2. For blood and skin samples, reverse transcription used TCR alpha and beta constant primers. From the 5' RACE reads, TCRdb called clonotypes with MiXCR, one entry per CDR3 protein. The sample has more than 60,000 distinct CDR3 sequences; 6.5% to 9% are singletons. Unmatched junction bases numbered 6, after V lost 6 bases and J lost 2 bases. The CDR3 totals 14 residues. Germline CDR1 reads MDHEN; CDR2 reads SYDVKM. The sequence derives from a female donor in good health. This rearrangement joins TRBV28 to TRBJ2-7; 8 nucleotides match TRBD2. The CDR3 coding sequence is TGTGCCAGCAGCTCAACTAGCGGAGCCTACGAGCAGTACTTC. Translating it yields CASSSTSGAYEQYF.